These 2 T cell receptor beta chains originate from one sample sequenced in a study of identical twins (dated by TCRdb to the mid-2010s). The method behind the library was 5' RACE. Sequencing used an Illumina HiSeq 2000. Using fastp trimming at Q25 and MiXCR clonotype assembly, TCRdb reanalyzed the public sequencing data and kept in-frame beta chains. One record per CDR3 amino acid sequence lists the most common genes and DNA. Counted in this sample were some 240,000 distinct CDR3 sequences; about 8.5% of them appeared once. Jointly, the top ten make up less than 4% of the sample. Another study also made use of these data, one on yellow fever vaccine responses in identical twins.

The sequencing input was CD8+ T cells sorted from blood. Every receptor here comes from a woman between 18 and 29 years old in good health.

The CDR3 coding sequence is TGTGCCAGCAGGGAGGGACTAGCGACCTACAATGAGCAGTTCTTC. It yields the protein CASREGLATYNEQFF. The V call is TRBV6-1, the J call TRBJ2-1; 10 bases map to TRBD2. The CDR3 has 15 amino acids. Losses at the gene ends were 6 bases for V and 2 bases for J; bases not matched to a gene: 4. Germline V CDR1 and CDR2: MNHNS, SASEGT.

This clonotype was picked up a small number of times. This sequence joins TRBV5-1 and TRBJ2-7; TRBD1 agrees at 7 bases. Trimming took 4 bases from V and 1 from J; bases not matched to a gene: 8. Germline-derived CDR1 and CDR2 are SGHRS and YFSETQ. The CDR3 runs to 15 residues. In DNA form, the CDR3 reads TGCGCCAGCAGCCGGAACCCGGGACAGTCCTACGAGCAGTACTTC. Translation gives CASSRNPGQSYEQYF.